Below are 26 T cell receptor beta chains sequenced from a single sample in a study of T cell clones after liver transplantation. The assay was immunoSEQ multiplex PCR, and TCRdb's table has in-frame clones only and misses some. The sample contains around 20,000 clones, over 70% of which appear only once. The specimen was CD8+ T cells from blood, collected before liver transplant. These receptors all come from a human donor who received a liver transplant.

V is TRBV19 and J is TRBJ1-1; 9 bases are a match to TRBD1. The length of the CDR3 is 15 residues. Losses at the gene ends were 8 bases for V and 1 base for J; bases not matched to a gene: 8. Per germline, CDR1 LNHDA and CDR2 SQIVND (reference sequence). The CDR3 coding sequence is TGTGCCAGTCTCTTCGCGACAGGGGGGAACACTGAAGCTTTCTTT. Translated: CASLFATGGNTEAFF.

This clone has a single count. The chain couples TRBV2 to TRBJ2-1, with 10 bases aligning to TRBD2. Germline CDR1 reads SNHLY; CDR2 reads FYNNEI. This CDR3 comprises 17 residues. Trimming removed 7 bases from V and 4 bases from J; junction bases left unmatched: 13. CDR3 residues: CASTGSVGTSVYNEQFF. Here the CDR3 DNA reads TGTGCCAGCACCGGAAGTGTCGGGACTAGCGTTTACAATGAGCAGTTCTTC.

The rearrangement links TRBV27 to TRBJ2-3; D possibly corresponds to TRBD2 (6 bases). V dropped 3 bases and J dropped 5 bases, with 12 bases sitting between them. CDR1 is MNHEY and CDR2 is SMNVEV in the germline V gene (reference sequence). The CDR3 length is 14 residues. The chain's CDR3 is CASSFTGSGDTQYF. CDR3 coding DNA: TGTGCCAGCAGTTTTACCGGGAGTGGAGATACGCAGTATTTT.

This chain connects TRBV30 to TRBJ1-5; D not resolved. The CDR3 loop spans 15 amino acids. The germline V and J ends were trimmed by 0 bases and 7 bases, with 16 bases remaining between them. The germline CDR1 and CDR2 sequences are GTSNPN and SVGIG (reference sequence). CDR3 amino acids: CAWSVRLFGNQPQHF. In DNA, the CDR3 is TGTGCCTGGAGTGTAAGGCTCTTCGGTAACCAGCCCCAGCATTTT.

The genes are TRBV2 and TRBJ2-7; the D gene could be TRBD1 or TRBD2 (5 bases each). V gave up 1 base and J gave up 9 bases, with 19 bases separating them. The CDR3 runs to 15 residues. CDR1 is SNHLY, CDR2 FYNNEI, per germline. The CDR3 loop reads CASSEGFFVGAGQYF. The DNA for the CDR3 is TGTGCCAGCAGTGAAGGTTTCTTCGTCGGGGCCGGGCAGTACTTC.

The CDR3 coding sequence is TGTGCCAGCAGCGTGTCCGCGGGACTGCCCAACTCCTACGAGCAGTACTTC. Its protein is CASSVSAGLPNSYEQYF. The rearrangement uses TRBV9 and TRBJ2-7, with a possible D match to TRBD2 (6 bases). Germline-derived CDR1 and CDR2 are SGDLS and YYNGEE. V was cut by 2 bases and J by 0 bases, with 18 bases left in between. The CDR3 loop spans 17 amino acids.

This clone was seen only once. The rearrangement links TRBV5-1 to TRBJ1-1; D gene uncertain. This CDR3 is built from 14 residues. CDR1 and CDR2 from the germline V gene are SGHRS and YFSETQ. V was pared by 0 bases and J by 1 base, with 7 bases between. The CDR3 sequence is CASSLEGWNTEAFF. CDR3 DNA: TGCGCCAGCAGCTTGGAGGGTTGGAACACTGAAGCTTTCTTT.

The chain recombines TRBV28 with TRBJ2-5; no clear D. Trimming left V 4 bases short and J 5 bases short, with 5 bases between. The CDR3 is made up of 11 amino acids. Germline V CDR1 and CDR2: MDHEN, SYDVKM. CDR3 residues: CASSSGETQYF. CDR3 nucleotides: TGTGCCAGCAGTTCTGGGGAGACCCAGTACTTC.

The rearrangement uses TRBV5-4 and TRBJ1-1; D is uncertain. The CDR3 covers 16 residues. CDR1 is SGHNT, CDR2 YYREEE, per germline (reference sequence). Trimming took off 4 bases at V and 1 base at J, with 17 bases between the two ends. The CDR3 here is CASSLPNLGPNTEAFF. The CDR3 DNA follows: TGTGCCAGCAGCCTCCCGAATCTCGGCCCGAACACTGAAGCTTTCTTT. The variable domain in full, with the rest retrieved from reference TRBV5-4 and TRBJ1-1, is ETGVTQSPTHLIKTRGQQVTLRCSSQSGHNTVSWYQQALGQGPQFIFQYYREEENGRGNFPPRFSGLQFPNYSSELNVNALELDDSALYLCASSLPNLGPNTEAFFGQGTRLTVV.

The V gene is TRBV14, the J gene TRBJ1-1; D remains unclear. The V end was cut by 1 base, the J end by 4 bases, with 13 bases between. CDR1 and CDR2 from the germline V gene are SGHDN and FVKESK. The CDR3 is made up of 15 amino acids. Written as DNA, the CDR3 is TGTGCCAGCAGCCAAGTCATGGGGTTCGGCACTGAAGCTTTCTTT. Amino acid sequence: CASSQVMGFGTEAFF.

This rearrangement joins TRBV20-1 to TRBJ2-4; D is ambiguous. This CDR3 comprises 11 residues. The germline V and J ends were trimmed by 0 bases and 10 bases, with 7 bases remaining between them. Germline-derived CDR1 and CDR2 are DFQATT and SNEGSKA (reference sequence). The CDR3 DNA reads as TGCAGTGCTAGAGATATGGGTATTCAGTACTTC. Residues: CSARDMGIQYF.

The rearrangement uses TRBV27 and TRBJ1-5; no clear D. CDR3 size: 11 residues. Germline V CDR1 and CDR2: MNHEY, SMNVEV (reference sequence). V lost 3 bases to trimming and J lost 6 bases, with 3 bases between them. The chain's CDR3 is CASSFGQPQHF. CDR3 nucleotide sequence: TGTGCCAGCAGTTTCGGTCAGCCCCAGCATTTT.

This clone was seen once. The rearrangement links TRBV4-3 to TRBJ2-7, with D possibly being TRBD1 (6 bases). With 0 bases removed from V and 5 bases from J, the gap between germline ends came to 14 bases. Germline V gene sequence: CDR1 LGHNA, CDR2 YSLEER. This CDR3 contains 15 residues. The CDR3 DNA reads as TGCGCCAGCAGCCAAGATCCTGACAGGTACGACGAGCAGTACTTC. Translation gives CASSQDPDRYDEQYF.

This rearrangement joins TRBV6-6 to TRBJ2-1, with 7 bases lining up with TRBD1. The CDR3 totals 15 residues. Trimming at V came to 7 bases and at J to 0 bases, leaving 6 bases not matched to a gene. Germline V gene data show CDR1 as MNHNY and CDR2 as SVGAGI (reference sequence). Here the CDR3 DNA reads TGTGCCAGCACCGAACAGGGGAGCTCCTACAATGAGCAGTTCTTC. Protein: CASTEQGSSYNEQFF.

The rearrangement links TRBV6-5 to TRBJ2-7, with a weak D call TRBD1 (5 bases). This CDR3 region has 15 residues. CDR1 and CDR2 from the germline V gene are MNHEY and SVGAGI. The V and J ends lost 2 bases and 2 bases respectively, with 13 bases between them. In DNA form, the CDR3 reads TGTGCCAGCAGTTACGTTGCACAGGCCCCCTACGAGCAGTACTTC. Translation: CASSYVAQAPYEQYF.

This chain joins TRBV30 and TRBJ2-1; a weak D match, TRBD1 (6 bases). The CDR3 totals 15 residues. V shed 4 bases and J shed 9 bases, with 22 bases lying between them. CDR1 is GTSNPN and CDR2 is SVGIG in the germline V gene (reference sequence). The CDR3 nucleotides are TGTGCCTGGATTCCTCGGGGCAGGGGCAACGGTGAGCAGTTCTTC. This sequence encodes CAWIPRGRGNGEQFF.

This chain uses TRBV6-1 with TRBJ2-7, with 8 bases identical to TRBD1. With V trimmed by 6 bases and J by 5 bases, 12 bases remained unmatched. The CDR3 has 15 residues. Germline assignment: CDR1 MNHNS and CDR2 SASEGT. In nucleotides, the CDR3 is TGTGCCAGCAGGGAGGCCCAGGCAGGGGGCAACGAGCAGTACTTC. It specifies CASREAQAGGNEQYF.

The rearrangement uses TRBV28 and TRBJ2-7; perhaps TRBD2 as D (5 bases). V lost 6 bases, J lost 0 bases, and 12 bases lay in between. CDR1 and CDR2 from the germline V gene are MDHEN and SYDVKM. CDR3 size: 14 residues. The CDR3 sequence is CASRLALSSYEQYF. The DNA for the CDR3 is TGTGCCAGCAGGTTAGCGTTAAGCTCCTACGAGCAGTACTTC.

The chain carries TRBV6-5 and TRBJ1-3, with D uncertain. Looked up from germline, CDR1 is MNHEY and CDR2 is SVGAGI. This CDR3 has 15 residues. The V and J ends lost 2 bases and 1 base respectively, with 9 bases between them. CDR3 protein: CASSYDISSGNTIYF. In nucleotides, the CDR3 is TGTGCCAGCAGTTACGACATTTCTTCTGGAAACACCATATATTTT.

The chain has TRBV6-5 and TRBJ2-7; TRBD2 might be the D (6 bases). Germline V gene sequence: CDR1 MNHEY, CDR2 SVGAGI. CDR3 size: 15 residues. V was pared by 6 bases and J by 0 bases, with 15 bases between. The DNA for the CDR3 is TGTGCCAGCAGAAAGGGACTTCCGAGCTCCTACGAGCAGTACTTC. Protein: CASRKGLPSSYEQYF.

This chain links TRBV27 with TRBJ1-2; a possible D gene is TRBD1 (5 bases). This CDR3 spans 17 amino acids. The germline V gene has CDR1 MNHEY and CDR2 SMNVEV (reference sequence). V gave up 1 base and J gave up 4 bases, with 19 bases separating them. CDR3 DNA: TGTGCCAGCAGTTTATGGCGGGGCGGGGAATTCGGCTATGGCTACACCTTC. This encodes CASSLWRGGEFGYGYTF.

Concerning this clone: The identical CDR3 is also encoded by other nucleotide sequences in the sample. The chain combines TRBV27 with TRBJ1-2; 7 positions match TRBD1. This CDR3 has 15 amino acids. Germline trimming cut 0 bases from V and 6 bases from J; bases unmatched to any gene: 7. Germline assignment: CDR1 MNHEY and CDR2 SMNVEV (reference sequence). The CDR3 DNA reads as TGTGCCAGCAGTTTATCGCGAGGGGGCGCAGATGGCTACACCTTC. Amino acid sequence: CASSLSRGGADGYTF.

The V gene is TRBV5-4, the J gene TRBJ2-1; 15 bases align to TRBD2. This CDR3 is built from 17 residues. Germline V lookup: CDR1 SGHNT, CDR2 YYREEE (reference sequence). J lost 9 bases, V lost 0 bases, and 7 bases had no gene match. Here the CDR3 reads CASSLGTSGRARGEQFF. CDR3 sequence (DNA): TGTGCCAGCAGCTTGGGGACTAGCGGGAGGGCCCGGGGTGAGCAGTTCTTC.

The chain couples TRBV6-5 to TRBJ2-5; either TRBD1 or TRBD2 may fit D (5 bases each). This CDR3 is 13 amino acids long. Trimming removed 8 bases from V and 4 bases from J, with 14 bases in between. The germline gives CDR1 MNHEY, CDR2 SVGAGI. The CDR3 region has the DNA TGTGCCAGCTTTCCGGGGCCTGGAGAGACCCAGTACTTC. Its translation: CASFPGPGETQYF.

This clone was counted a few times. The rearrangement uses TRBV5-6 and TRBJ1-1; D is unresolved. In germline, CDR1 is SGHDT, CDR2 YYEEEE. The CDR3 has 13 residues. Deletions cut 4 bases from V and 4 bases from J, with 11 bases between. CDR3 nucleotides: TGTGCCAGCAGCCGTGGAGGGCGCACTGAAGCTTTCTTT. Translation gives CASSRGGRTEAFF.

V and J are TRBV19 and TRBJ1-1; D call uncertain. CDR3 length equals 12 residues. Deletions cut 5 bases from V and 4 bases from J, with 8 bases between. Germline V lookup: CDR1 LNHDA, CDR2 SQIVND (reference sequence). CDR3 residues: CASSLGSTEAFF. In DNA form, the CDR3 reads TGTGCCAGTAGTCTGGGGAGCACTGAAGCTTTCTTT.